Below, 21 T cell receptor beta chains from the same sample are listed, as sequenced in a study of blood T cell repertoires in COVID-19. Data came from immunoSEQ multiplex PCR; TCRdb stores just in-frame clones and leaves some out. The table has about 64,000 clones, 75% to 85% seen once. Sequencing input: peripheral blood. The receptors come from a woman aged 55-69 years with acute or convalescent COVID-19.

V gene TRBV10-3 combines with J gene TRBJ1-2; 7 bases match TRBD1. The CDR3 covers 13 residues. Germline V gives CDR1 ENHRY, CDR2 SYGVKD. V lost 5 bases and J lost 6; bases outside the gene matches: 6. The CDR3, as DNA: TGTGCCATCAGTACTACAGGGGAGAATGGCTACACCTTC. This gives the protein CAISTTGENGYTF.

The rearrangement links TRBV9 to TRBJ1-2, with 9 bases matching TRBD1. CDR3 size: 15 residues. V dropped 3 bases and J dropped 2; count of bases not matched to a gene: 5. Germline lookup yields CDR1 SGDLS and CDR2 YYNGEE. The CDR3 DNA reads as TGTGCCAGCAGCGCAGGGACAGGGAGAAACTATGGCTACACCTTC. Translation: CASSAGTGRNYGYTF. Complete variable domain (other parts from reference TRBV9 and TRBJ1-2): DSGVTQTPKHLITATGQRVTLRCSPRSGDLSVYWYQQSLDQGLQFLIQYYNGEERAKGNILERFSAQQFPDLHSELNLSSLELGDSALYFCASSAGTGRNYGYTFGSGTRLTVV.

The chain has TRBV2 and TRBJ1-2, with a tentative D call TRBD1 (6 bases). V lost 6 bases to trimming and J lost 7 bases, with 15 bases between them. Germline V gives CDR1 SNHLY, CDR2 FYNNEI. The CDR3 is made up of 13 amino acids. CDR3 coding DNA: TGTGCCAGCAGCACAGACAGGCTTGCTGGCTACACCTTC. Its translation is CASSTDRLAGYTF.

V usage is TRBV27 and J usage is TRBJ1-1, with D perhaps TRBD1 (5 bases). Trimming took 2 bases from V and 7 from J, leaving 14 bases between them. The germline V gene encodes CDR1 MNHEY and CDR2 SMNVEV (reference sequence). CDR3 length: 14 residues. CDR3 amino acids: CASSLGRGSGEAFF. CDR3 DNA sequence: TGTGCCAGCAGTTTAGGAAGGGGTTCGGGTGAAGCTTTCTTT.

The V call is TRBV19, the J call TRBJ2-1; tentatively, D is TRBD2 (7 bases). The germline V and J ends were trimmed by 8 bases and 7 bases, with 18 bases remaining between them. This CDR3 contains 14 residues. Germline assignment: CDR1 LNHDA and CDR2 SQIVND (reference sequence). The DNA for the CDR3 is TGTGCCAGTGATAATACAGGGCGGGGGAATGAGCAGTTCTTC. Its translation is CASDNTGRGNEQFF.

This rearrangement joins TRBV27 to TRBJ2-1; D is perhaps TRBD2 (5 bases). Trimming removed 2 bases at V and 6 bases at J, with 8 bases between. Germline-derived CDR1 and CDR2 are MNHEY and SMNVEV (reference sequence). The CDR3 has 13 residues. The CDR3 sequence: CASSLTSSNEQFF. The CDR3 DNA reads TGTGCCAGCAGTTTAACTAGTTCCAATGAGCAGTTCTTC.

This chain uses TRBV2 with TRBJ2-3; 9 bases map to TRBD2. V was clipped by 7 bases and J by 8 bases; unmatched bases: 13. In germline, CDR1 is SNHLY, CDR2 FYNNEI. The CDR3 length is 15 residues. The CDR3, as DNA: TGTGCCAGCATGGCTAGCGGGGTCCACAGAGTTACGCAGTATTTT. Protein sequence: CASMASGVHRVTQYF.

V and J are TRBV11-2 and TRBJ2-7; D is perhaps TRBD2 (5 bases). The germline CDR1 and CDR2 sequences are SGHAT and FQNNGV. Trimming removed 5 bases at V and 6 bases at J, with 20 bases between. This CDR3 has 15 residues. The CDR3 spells CASSAELRARSEQYF. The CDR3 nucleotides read TGTGCCAGCAGCGCCGAGCTGAGGGCGCGTAGCGAGCAGTACTTC.

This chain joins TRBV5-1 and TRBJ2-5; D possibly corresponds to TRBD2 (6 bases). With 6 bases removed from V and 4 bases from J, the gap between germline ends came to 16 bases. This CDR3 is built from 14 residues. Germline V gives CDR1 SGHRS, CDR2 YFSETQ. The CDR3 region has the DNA TGCGCCAGCACCATCCGACTGGGGGGAGAGACCCAGTACTTC. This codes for CASTIRLGGETQYF.

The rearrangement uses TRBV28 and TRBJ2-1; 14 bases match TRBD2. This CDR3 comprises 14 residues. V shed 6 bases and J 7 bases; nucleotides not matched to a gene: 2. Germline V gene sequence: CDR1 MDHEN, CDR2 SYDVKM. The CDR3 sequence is CASRRTSGGNEQFF. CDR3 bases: TGTGCCAGCAGACGGACTAGCGGGGGGAATGAGCAGTTCTTC.

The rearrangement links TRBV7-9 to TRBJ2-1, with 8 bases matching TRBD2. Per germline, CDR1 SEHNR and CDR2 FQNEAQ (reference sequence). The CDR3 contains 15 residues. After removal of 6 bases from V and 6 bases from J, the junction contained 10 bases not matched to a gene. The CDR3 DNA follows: TGTGCCAGCAGGCTGTTCACCGGGACTAGCAATGAGCAGTTCTTC. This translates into CASRLFTGTSNEQFF.

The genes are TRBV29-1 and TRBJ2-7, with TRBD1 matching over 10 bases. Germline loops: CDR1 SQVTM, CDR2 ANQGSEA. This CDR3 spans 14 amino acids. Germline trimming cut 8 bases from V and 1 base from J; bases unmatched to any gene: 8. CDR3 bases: TGCAGCACCCGCGGGGGACAGGGGTCCTACGAGCAGTACTTC. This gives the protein CSTRGGQGSYEQYF.

In DNA, the CDR3 is TGTGCCAGCAGCGTGTTCTACAATGAGCAGTTCTTC. Its protein is CASSVFYNEQFF. The chain combines TRBV12-3 or TRBV12-4 with TRBJ2-1, with D unresolved. Trimming pared 6 bases from V and 3 bases from J, leaving 6 bases between. The CDR3 runs to 12 residues.

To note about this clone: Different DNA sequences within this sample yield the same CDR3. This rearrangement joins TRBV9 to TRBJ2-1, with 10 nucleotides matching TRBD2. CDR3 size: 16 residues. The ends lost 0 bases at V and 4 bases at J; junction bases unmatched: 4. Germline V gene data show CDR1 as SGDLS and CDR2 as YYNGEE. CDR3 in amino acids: CASSVGGSGGYNEQFF. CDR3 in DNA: TGTGCCAGCAGCGTAGGAGGTAGCGGGGGGTACAATGAGCAGTTCTTC.

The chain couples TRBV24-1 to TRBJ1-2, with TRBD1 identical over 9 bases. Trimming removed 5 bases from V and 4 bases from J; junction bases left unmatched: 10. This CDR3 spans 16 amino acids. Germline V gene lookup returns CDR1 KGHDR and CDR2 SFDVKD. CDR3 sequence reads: CATSAPPGQGTYGYTF. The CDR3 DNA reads TGTGCCACCAGTGCCCCTCCGGGACAGGGAACCTATGGCTACACCTTC.

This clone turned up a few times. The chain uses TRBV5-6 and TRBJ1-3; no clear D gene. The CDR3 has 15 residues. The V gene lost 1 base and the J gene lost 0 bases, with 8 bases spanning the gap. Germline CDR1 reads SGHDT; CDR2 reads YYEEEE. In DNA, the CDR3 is TGTGCCAGCAGCTTGCAGGCAAACTCTGGAAACACCATATATTTT. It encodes CASSLQANSGNTIYF.

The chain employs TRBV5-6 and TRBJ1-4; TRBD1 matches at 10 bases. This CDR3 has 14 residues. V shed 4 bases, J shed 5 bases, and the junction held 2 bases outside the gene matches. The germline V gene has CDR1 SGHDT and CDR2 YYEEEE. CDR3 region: CASSGTGANEKLFF. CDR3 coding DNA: TGTGCCAGCAGCGGGACAGGGGCGAATGAAAAACTGTTTTTT.

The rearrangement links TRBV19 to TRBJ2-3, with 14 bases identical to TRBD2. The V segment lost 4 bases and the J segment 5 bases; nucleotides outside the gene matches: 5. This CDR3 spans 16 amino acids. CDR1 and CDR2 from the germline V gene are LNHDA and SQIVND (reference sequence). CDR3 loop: CASSKGLAGEVDTQYF. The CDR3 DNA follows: TGTGCCAGTAGTAAGGGACTAGCGGGGGAAGTAGATACGCAGTATTTT. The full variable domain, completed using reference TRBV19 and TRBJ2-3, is DGGITQSPKYLFRKEGQNVTLSCEQNLNHDAMYWYRQDPGQGLRLIYYSQIVNDFQKGDIAEGYSVSREKKESFPLTVTSAQKNPTAFYLCASSKGLAGEVDTQYFGPGTRLTVL.

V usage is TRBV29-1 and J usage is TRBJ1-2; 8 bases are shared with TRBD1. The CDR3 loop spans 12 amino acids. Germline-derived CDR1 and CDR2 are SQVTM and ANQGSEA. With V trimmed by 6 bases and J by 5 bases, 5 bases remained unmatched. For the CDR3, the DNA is TGCAGCGTCTCAGGGGGCGGGTATGGCTACACCTTC. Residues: CSVSGGGYGYTF.

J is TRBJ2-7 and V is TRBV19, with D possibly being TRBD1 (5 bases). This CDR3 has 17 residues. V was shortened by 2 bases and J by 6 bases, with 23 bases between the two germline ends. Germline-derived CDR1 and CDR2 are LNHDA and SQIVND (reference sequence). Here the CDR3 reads CASSIRTSVAGNSEQYF. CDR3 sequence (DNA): TGTGCCAGTAGTATACGAACGTCGGTGGCAGGGAATTCCGAGCAGTACTTC.

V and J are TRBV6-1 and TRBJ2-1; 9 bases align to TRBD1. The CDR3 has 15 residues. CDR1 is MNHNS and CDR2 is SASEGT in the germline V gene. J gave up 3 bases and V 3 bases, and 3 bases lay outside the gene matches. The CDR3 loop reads CASSELDRGYNEQFF. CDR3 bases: TGTGCCAGCAGTGAGTTGGACAGGGGCTACAATGAGCAGTTCTTC.